This section outlines one T cell receptor beta chain sequence together with its context. This clone was recorded a few times. The antigen it binds to is not known. No quality values exist for individual bases; no much larger clone is one base distant. Other DNA sequences in this sample translate to the same CDR3. The sample belongs to a study of cytomegalovirus exposure and HLA in healthy donors (dated by TCRdb to 2016 to 2017). For context, the study as a whole: An earlier analysis of several hundred of the donors reported around 280 Gb of sequence data and roughly 120 million unique TCR beta sequences obtained from some 170 million T cells. In addition to the first cohort of roughly 670 subjects, a separate validation cohort of approximately 120 different subjects was used. Among some 400 genotyped donors of the cohort, an average of about 240,000 unique TCR beta nucleotide sequences were sequenced per donor, roughly a sixth of them non-productive. All discovery cohort repertoires had been generated using a single sequencing platform. About 310 gigabases of sequencing data and tens of millions of unique TCR sequences were included in an early release covering around 650 HLA-typed donors. Alongside the repertoire data, information on donor age, sex, ethnicity and CMV serostatus was compiled. The study profiled the T cell repertoires of under 850 subjects by immunosequencing and related them to cytomegalovirus serostatus. To study patterns of TCR occurrence, a later analysis re-analyzed previously published TCR beta repertoires from hundreds of donors and added high-resolution HLA genotyping. To predict cytomegalovirus infection status, the study combined high-throughput TCR immunosequencing, statistical association of individual TCRs with disease status, and machine learning. About five DR-DQ haplotypes were treated as single units for association and clustering because of strong linkage in the cohort. In the later analysis, no new phenotypic data were used to find candidate immune exposures; instead, reliance was placed on TCR beta sequences and their occurrence across donors. Of the roughly 390 genotyped donors, 65% to 90% fell in the genetic ancestry cluster associated with self-reported Caucasian donors. HLA typing covered class I and class II loci at four-digit resolution. Typing coverage varied by locus: roughly 629-640 donors for A, B, C, DRB1 and DQB1; roughly 520 for DQA1; about 570 for DPA1; some 470 for DPB1. Genome-wide SNP genotypes for about three fifths of the roughly 670 donors were used in a later genetic analysis, which treated that subset as a discovery cohort. An earlier analysis of several hundred of the donors applied high-throughput TCR beta sequencing to assess whether each TCR beta V gene segment acted as functional or pseudogenic. The study aimed to test whether signatures of past pathogen exposure could be identified by cataloging public T cell receptors.

Study-wide findings and limitations: A later genetic analysis reported fewer N-insertions in productive TCRs among donors in an Asian-associated ancestry cluster than the roughly 640-donor mean. Compared with equally common non-associated chains, HLA-associated TCR beta chains in a later analysis were more clonally expanded and had lower generation probabilities. Most TCR sequences were observed very rarely across donors, whereas some public TCRs were present in many individuals. V-gene and J-gene trimming of TCR beta chains was associated with a missense DCLRE1C variant in a later genetic analysis, and the association was replicated in an independent cohort. The classifier was reported to diagnose cytomegalovirus status with high specificity and sensitivity in both the original cohort and the validation cohort. HLA typing was unavailable for some donors at each locus, so association tests used only the typed subset. At a false discovery rate of 0.05, a later analysis linked around 17,000 TCR beta sequences to specific HLA alleles. In a later analysis, TCR association rates were found to vary across HLA loci, with the most associated TCRs seen for DRB1 alleles and the fewest for HLA-C alleles. The study gave a list of 150 to 200 TCR beta chains associated with cytomegalovirus. Because counts were too low, about 15 rarely observed V segments, including chromosome 9 orphons, were left out of the earlier analysis of 587 of the donors. Presence/absence analyses assumed roughly uniform sequencing depth across donors, an assumption that may not hold. A cluster of highly shared sequence variants was judged likely to be a technical artifact of the sequencing pipeline. In vitro tests confirmed that a few of the cytomegalovirus-associated TCR beta chains recognize cytomegalovirus antigens. Some IMGT-functional V segments, including TRBV6-2 and TRBV6-3, could not be distinguished by the 87-base-pair reads and were therefore excluded. It was suggested by the authors that the approach could potentially be generalized to other disease states and immunological phenotypes. The cohort was sequenced for TCR beta chains only, and without alpha or paired-chain data the features that could be detected were limited. Broadly in line with IMGT annotations, most TCR beta V segments showed up in productive rearrangements about 87% or about 30% of the time in an earlier analysis of approximately 600 of the donors. A further reported finding was that TCR beta sequences accurately predicted the HLA-A and HLA-B alleles for most subjects in the first cohort. The only immune exposure information available for the cohort was CMV serostatus. According to a later analysis, parvovirus B19, influenza, CMV and Epstein-Barr virus appeared linked to several top co-occurrence clusters. A later analysis found that most CMV-associated TCR beta chains appeared HLA-restricted, with HLA associations seemingly driven largely by CMV exposure. Assigning TCR associations to individual alleles was difficult when HLA alleles, especially DR and DQ, strongly co-occurred. Linkage disequilibrium might explain the correlated functional status among segregating V segments, but an unknown experimental factor could not be excluded.

In total, roughly 710 healthy bone marrow donors made up the cohort. At the time of sampling, all cohort members were nominally healthy, though unrecorded immune exposures were likely present. The donor was CMV seronegative and was included in the group of 352 seronegative cohort members. A peripheral blood sample was collected from each donor, and TCR beta sequencing was performed on peripheral blood mononuclear cells. The Qiagen DNeasy Blood Extraction Kit was used to extract genomic DNA from the blood cell samples. The CDR1 and CDR2 encoded by the germline V gene (reference sequence) are MNHEY and SMNVEV. The V and J ends are trimmed by 1 base and 4 bases, leaving 10 bases between them. The CDR3 has 14 amino acids, counting the end cysteine and phenylalanine. Just the 42-base CDR3 DNA is kept, in frame starting at base 1. The library was made by the immunoSEQ multiplex PCR assay. For the multiplex PCR, a mixture combining 60 forward primers for TCR Vbeta segments and 13 reverse primers for TCR Jbeta segments was used. A multiplex PCR assay on genomic DNA amplified the CDR3 region of rearranged TCR beta genes. The amplified TCR beta libraries were sequenced on the Illumina HiSeq System as 87-base-pair reads. On the authors' methods: A later analysis counted approximately 84 million unique TCR beta chains across the 500 to 850 repertoires, and around 9.9 million of these chains were shared by at least two donors. A nearest-neighbor algorithm error-corrected the raw reads and collapsed the reads into unique sequences, merging closely related sequences to remove PCR and sequencing errors. To assign V, D and J gene segments, CDR3 sequences were aligned to IMGT reference sequences. For a sequence to be retained, a match of at least six nucleotides to both a V gene segment and a J gene segment was required. Rearrangements were called productive when the CDR3 lacked stop codons and stayed in frame with V and J; all others were non-productive. Following IMGT convention, CDR3 was defined as the stretch from the second conserved V-encoded cysteine to the conserved J-encoded phenylalanine. Sequences without an unambiguous match to a single V gene segment were excluded from the earlier analysis of approximately 560 of the donors. An earlier analysis of 500 to 700 of the donors classified V segments as functional when productive rearrangements were above 56.7% and as segregating when the standard deviation between donors was above 5%. A statistical classification framework was built for diagnosing cytomegalovirus status from the catalog of TCR beta chain sequences. A later analysis assigned V and J genes by comparing TCR nucleotide sequences with IMGT/GENE-DB human TR gene sequences. Using the TCRdist pipeline, a later analysis assigned CDR3 sequences along with most-parsimonious VDJ recombination scenarios. A later analysis defined each TCR beta chain by its CDR3 amino acid sequence plus V-gene family, and excluded reads lacking a unique V-gene family. In a later analysis, 500 to 650 highly shared, low-generation-probability nucleotide sequences were removed to address suspected cross-contamination and a sequencing artifact. For each public chain, a later analysis derived a clonal expansion index from normalized ranks of inferred template counts within each repertoire. In a later analysis, generation probabilities were computed with a VDJ recombination model fitted to out-of-frame rearrangements, and the resulting probabilities were checked against IGoR. In a later analysis, TCR-TCR, TCR-HLA and TCR-CMV co-occurrence was scored with hypergeometric tests, and a repertoire-size bias correction was applied to TCR pairs. In a later analysis, false discovery rates were estimated by permuting HLA or CMV assignments 20 times. A later analysis grouped co-occurring TCRs with DBSCAN, adding TCRdist sequence similarity when clustering within HLA-allele-positive subsets. Co-occurrence clustering excluded repertoires with fewer than 30,000 or more than 120,000 public chains, plus five with anomalous nucleotide sharing. In its TCRdb copy, this immuneACCESS table keeps in-frame sequences only and misses some clones. Where compared with another copy, unresolved V genes explain less than half of these, and the others have no known cause. The D gene and trimming were derived from the DNA, and the V and J assignments and clone size from that table. The table for this sample lists about 200,000 clones; 65% to 85% of them were counted only once. Approximately 1.5% of the sample is taken by the ten largest.

The origin of this receptor is a man aged 45-65 years in good health and CMV-seronegative. The chain links TRBV27 with TRBJ1-1, with the D gene too uncertain to name. The sequenced sample was PBMCs. CDR3 loop: CASSLFLTATEAFF. The nucleotide sequence reads TGTGCCAGCAGTTTATTTTTAACAGCCACTGAAGCTTTCTTT.